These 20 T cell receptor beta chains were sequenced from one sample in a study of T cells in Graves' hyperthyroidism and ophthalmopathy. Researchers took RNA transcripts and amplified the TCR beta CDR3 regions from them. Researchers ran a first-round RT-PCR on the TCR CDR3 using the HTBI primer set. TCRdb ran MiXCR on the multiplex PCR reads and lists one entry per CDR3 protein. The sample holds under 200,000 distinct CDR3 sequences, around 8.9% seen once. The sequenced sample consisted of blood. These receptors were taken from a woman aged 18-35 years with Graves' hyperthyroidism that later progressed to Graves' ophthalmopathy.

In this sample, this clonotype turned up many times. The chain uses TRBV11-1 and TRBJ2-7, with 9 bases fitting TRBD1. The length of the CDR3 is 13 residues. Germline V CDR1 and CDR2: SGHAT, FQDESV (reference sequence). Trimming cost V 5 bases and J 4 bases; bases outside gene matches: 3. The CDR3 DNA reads TGTGCCAGCAGCGAGACAGGGGGGTACGAGCAGTACTTC. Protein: CASSETGGYEQYF.

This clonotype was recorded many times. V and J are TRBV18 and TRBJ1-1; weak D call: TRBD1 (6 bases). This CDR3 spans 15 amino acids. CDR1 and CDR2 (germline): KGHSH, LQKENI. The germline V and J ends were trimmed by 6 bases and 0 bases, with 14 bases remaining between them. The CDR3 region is CASSKTGVMNTEAFF. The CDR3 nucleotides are TGTGCCAGCTCGAAGACAGGTGTAATGAACACTGAAGCTTTCTTT.

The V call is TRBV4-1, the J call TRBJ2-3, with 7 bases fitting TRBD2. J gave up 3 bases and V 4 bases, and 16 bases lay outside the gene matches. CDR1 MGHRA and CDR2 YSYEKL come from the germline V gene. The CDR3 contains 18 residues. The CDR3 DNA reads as TGCGCCAGCAGCCCTCCCCGGTGGGGGGGAGAGTCGACAGATACGCAGTATTTT. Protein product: CASSPPRWGGESTDTQYF.

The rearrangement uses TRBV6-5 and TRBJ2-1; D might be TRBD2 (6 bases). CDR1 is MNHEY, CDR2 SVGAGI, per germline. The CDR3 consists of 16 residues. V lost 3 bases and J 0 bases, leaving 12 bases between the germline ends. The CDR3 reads CASSYGGAFSYNEQFF. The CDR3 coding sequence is TGTGCCAGCAGTTATGGCGGGGCGTTCTCCTACAATGAGCAGTTCTTC.

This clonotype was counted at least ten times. CDR3 bases: TGTGCCAGTAGTACCGGACGGTTCTCTGGAAACACCATATATTTT. Translating it yields CASSTGRFSGNTIYF. The chain has TRBV19 and TRBJ1-3; D remains unclear. Trimming took off 4 bases at V and 0 bases at J, with 10 bases between the two ends. The CDR3 sequence is 15 residues long. CDR1 is LNHDA, CDR2 SQIVND, per germline (reference sequence).

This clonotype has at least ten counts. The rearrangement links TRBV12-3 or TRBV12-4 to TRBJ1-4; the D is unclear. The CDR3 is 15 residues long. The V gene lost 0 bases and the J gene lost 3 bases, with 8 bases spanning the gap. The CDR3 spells CASSLANGPNEKLFF. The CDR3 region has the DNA TGTGCCAGCAGTTTAGCGAACGGACCTAATGAAAAACTGTTTTTT.

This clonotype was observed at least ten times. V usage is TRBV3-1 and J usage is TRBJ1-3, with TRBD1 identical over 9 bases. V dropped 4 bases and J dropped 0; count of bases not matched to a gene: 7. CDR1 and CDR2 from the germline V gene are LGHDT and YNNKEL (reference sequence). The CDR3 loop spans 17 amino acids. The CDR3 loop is CASSPPTTGGSGNTIYF. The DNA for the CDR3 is TGTGCCAGCAGCCCTCCTACGACAGGGGGCTCTGGAAACACCATATATTTT.

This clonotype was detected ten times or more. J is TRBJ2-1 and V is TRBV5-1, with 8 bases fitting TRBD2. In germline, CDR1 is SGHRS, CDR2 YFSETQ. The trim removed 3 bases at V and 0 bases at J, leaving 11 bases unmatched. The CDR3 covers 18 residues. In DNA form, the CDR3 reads TGCGCCAGCAGCTCCACTAGCGGCAATTACTTCTCCTACAATGAGCAGTTCTTC. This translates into CASSSTSGNYFSYNEQFF. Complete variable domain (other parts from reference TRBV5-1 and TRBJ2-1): KAGVTQTPRYLIKTRGQQVTLSCSPISGHRSVSWYQQTPGQGLQFLFEYFSETQRNKGNFPGRFSGRQFSNSRSEMNVSTLELGDSALYLCASSSTSGNYFSYNEQFFGPGTRLTVL.

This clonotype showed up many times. The DNA for the CDR3 is TGTGCCAGCAGCTTGGGGGGGGACCAGCCCCAGCATTTT. This codes for CASSLGGDQPQHF. The chain recombines TRBV7-8 with TRBJ1-5; tentatively, D is TRBD1 (5 bases). The ends were cut back, 3 bases at V and 7 bases at J, with 10 bases in the middle. CDR3 size: 13 residues. Germline CDR1 reads SGHVS; CDR2 reads FQNEAQ.

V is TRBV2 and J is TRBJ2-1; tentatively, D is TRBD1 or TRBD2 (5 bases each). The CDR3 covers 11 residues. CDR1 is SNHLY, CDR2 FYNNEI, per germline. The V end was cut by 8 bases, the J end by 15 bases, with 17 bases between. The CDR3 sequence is CASALVGVAFF. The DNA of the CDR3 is TGTGCCAGCGCCCTCGTGGGGGTTGCGTTCTTC. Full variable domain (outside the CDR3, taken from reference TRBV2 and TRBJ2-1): EPEVTQTPSHQVTQMGQEVILRCVPISNHLYFYWYRQILGQKVEFLVSFYNNEISEKSEIFDDQFSVERPDGSNFTLKIRSTKLEDSAMYFCASALVGVAFFGPGTRLTVL.

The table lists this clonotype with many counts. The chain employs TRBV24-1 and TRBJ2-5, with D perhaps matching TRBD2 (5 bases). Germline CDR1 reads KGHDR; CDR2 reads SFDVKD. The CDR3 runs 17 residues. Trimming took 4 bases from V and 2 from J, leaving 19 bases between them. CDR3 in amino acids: CATSEFRERTAQETQYF. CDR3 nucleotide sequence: TGTGCCACCAGTGAGTTTAGGGAGCGTACAGCACAAGAGACCCAGTACTTC.

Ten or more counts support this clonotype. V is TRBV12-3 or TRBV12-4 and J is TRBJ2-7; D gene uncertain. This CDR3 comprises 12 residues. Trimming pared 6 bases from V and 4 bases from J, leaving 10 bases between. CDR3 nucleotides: TGTGCCAGCAGCCCCGTACGTTACGAGCAGTACTTC. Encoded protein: CASSPVRYEQYF.

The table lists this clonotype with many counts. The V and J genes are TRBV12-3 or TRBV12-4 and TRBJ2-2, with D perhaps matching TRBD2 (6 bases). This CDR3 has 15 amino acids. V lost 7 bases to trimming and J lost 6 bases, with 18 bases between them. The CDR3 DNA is TGTGCCAGCACCTTAGACCCCGGGGAGGCCGGGGAGCTGTTTTTT. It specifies CASTLDPGEAGELFF.

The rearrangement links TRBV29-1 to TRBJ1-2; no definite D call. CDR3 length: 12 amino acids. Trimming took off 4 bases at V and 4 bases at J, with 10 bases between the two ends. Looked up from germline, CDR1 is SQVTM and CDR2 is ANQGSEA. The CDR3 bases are TGCAGCGTTGGTAGGTCAGTCTATGGCTACACCTTC. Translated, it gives CSVGRSVYGYTF.

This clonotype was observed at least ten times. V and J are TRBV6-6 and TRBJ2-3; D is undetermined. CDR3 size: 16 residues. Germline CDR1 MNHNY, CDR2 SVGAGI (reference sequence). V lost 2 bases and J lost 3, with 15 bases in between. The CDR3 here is CASSYAPGHLTDTQYF. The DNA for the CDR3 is TGTGCCAGCAGTTACGCCCCCGGGCACTTAACAGATACGCAGTATTTT.

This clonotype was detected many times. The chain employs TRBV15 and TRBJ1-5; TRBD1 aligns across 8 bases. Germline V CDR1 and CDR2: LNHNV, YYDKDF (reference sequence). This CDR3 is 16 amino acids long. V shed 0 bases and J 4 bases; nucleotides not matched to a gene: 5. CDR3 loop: CATSRDLDRGNQPQHF. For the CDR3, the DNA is TGTGCCACCAGCAGAGATCTTGACAGGGGAAATCAGCCCCAGCATTTT. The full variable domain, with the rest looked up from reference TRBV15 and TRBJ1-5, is DAMVIQNPRYQVTQFGKPVTLSCSQTLNHNVMYWYQQKSSQAPKLLFHYYDKDFNNEADTPDNFQSRRPNTSFCFLDIRSPGLGDTAMYLCATSRDLDRGNQPQHFGDGTRLSIL.

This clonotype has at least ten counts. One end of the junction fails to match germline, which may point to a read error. For the CDR3, the DNA is TGTGCCAGCCGTGAGGGAGCTAGCTCCTATAATTCACCCCTCCACTTT. This sequence encodes CASREGASSYNSPLHF. V and J are TRBV6-1 and TRBJ1-6; no clear D gene. There are 16 residues in the CDR3. Germline CDR1 reads MNHNS; CDR2 reads SASEGT.

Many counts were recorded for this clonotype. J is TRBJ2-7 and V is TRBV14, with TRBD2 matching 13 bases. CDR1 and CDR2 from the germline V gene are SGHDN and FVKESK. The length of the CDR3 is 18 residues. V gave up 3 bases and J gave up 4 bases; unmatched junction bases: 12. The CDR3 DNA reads TGTGCCAGCAGCCACAGTGGCGGACTAGCGGGAGTAATATACGAGCAGTACTTC. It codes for CASSHSGGLAGVIYEQYF.

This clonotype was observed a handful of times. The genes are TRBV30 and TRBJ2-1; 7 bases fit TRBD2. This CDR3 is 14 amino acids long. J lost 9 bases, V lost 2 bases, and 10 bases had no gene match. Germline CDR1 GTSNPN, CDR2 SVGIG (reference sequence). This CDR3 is CAWSYGLEDGEQFF. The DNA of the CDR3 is TGTGCCTGGAGTTACGGACTAGAGGACGGTGAGCAGTTCTTC.

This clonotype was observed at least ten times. The CDR3 reads CSARLGYEQYF. The DNA of the CDR3 is TGCAGTGCCCGACTAGGGTACGAGCAGTACTTC. The chain couples TRBV20-1 to TRBJ2-7, with D possibly TRBD2 on 6 matching bases. The V end was cut by 6 bases, the J end by 4 bases, with 10 bases between. Germline CDR1 DFQATT, CDR2 SNEGSKA (reference sequence). The CDR3 extends over 11 amino acids.